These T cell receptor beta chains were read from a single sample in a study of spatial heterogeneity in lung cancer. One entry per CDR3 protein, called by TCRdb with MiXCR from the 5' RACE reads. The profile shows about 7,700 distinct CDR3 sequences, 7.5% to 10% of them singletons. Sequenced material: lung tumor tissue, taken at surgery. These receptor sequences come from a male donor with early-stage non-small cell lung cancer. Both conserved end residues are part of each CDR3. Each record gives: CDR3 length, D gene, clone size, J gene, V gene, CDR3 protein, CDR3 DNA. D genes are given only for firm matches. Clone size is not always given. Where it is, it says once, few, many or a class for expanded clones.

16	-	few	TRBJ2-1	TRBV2	CASSEWGGAPYNEQFF	TGTGCCAGCAGTGAATGGGGCGGGGCGCCATACAATGAGCAGTTCTTC
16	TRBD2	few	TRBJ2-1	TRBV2	CASSEERGGPYNEQFF	TGTGCCAGCAGTGAGGAGCGGGGGGGCCCCTACAATGAGCAGTTCTTC
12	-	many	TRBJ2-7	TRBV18	CASSHPGQKEYF	TGTGCCAGCTCGCACCCGGGACAAAAGGAGTACTTC
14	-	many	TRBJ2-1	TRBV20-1	CSARAGTGEVTQFF	TGCAGTGCTCGCGCCGGGACTGGGGAAGTTACGCAGTTCTTC
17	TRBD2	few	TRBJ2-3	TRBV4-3	CASSQEGGGSDTDTQYF	TGCGCCAGCAGCCAAGAGGGCGGGGGGTCCGACACAGATACGCAGTATTTT
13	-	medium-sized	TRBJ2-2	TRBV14	CASSNWKTGELFF	TGTGCCAGCAGCAACTGGAAGACCGGGGAGCTGTTTTTT
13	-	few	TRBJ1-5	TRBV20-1	CSASGGTGQPQHF	TGCAGTGCTAGTGGCGGGACGGGGCAGCCCCAGCATTTT
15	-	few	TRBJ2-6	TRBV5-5	CASSLKVSGANVLTF	TGTGCCAGCAGCTTGAAGGTCTCTGGGGCCAACGTCCTGACTTTC
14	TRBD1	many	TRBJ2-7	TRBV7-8	CASSSGTGGYEQYF	TGTGCCAGCAGCTCCGGGACAGGGGGCTACGAGCAGTACTTC
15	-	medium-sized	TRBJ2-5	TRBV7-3	CASSLGGGVQETQYF	TGTGCCAGCAGCCTGGGGGGCGGCGTCCAAGAGACCCAGTACTTC
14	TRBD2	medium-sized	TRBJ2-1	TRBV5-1	CASSFGTSGSRQFF	TGCGCCAGCAGCTTCGGGACTAGCGGGAGTAGGCAGTTCTTC
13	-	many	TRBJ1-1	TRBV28	CASSPLRRDEAFF	TGTGCCAGCAGTCCCCTGAGGAGAGATGAAGCTTTCTTT
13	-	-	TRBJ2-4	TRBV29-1	CSVIQGSKNIQYF	TGCAGCGTTATCCAGGGGTCCAAAAACATTCAGTACTTC
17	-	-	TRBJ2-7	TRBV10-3	CAISDIAAVPSSYEQYF	TGTGCCATCAGTGATATTGCGGCGGTCCCGAGCTCCTACGAGCAGTACTTC
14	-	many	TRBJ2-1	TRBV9	CASSVATSSVEQFF	TGTGCCAGCAGCGTAGCTACTTCTAGCGTCGAGCAGTTCTTC
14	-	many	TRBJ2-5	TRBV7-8	CASSWGRGEQTQYF	TGTGCCAGCAGCTGGGGACGGGGAGAGCAGACCCAGTACTTC
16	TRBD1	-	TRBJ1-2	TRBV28	CASSQPGTGGANGYTF	TGTGCCAGCAGTCAGCCCGGGACAGGGGGCGCGAATGGCTACACCTTC
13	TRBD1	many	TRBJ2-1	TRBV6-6	CASGTGNVGEQFF	TGTGCCAGCGGGACAGGGAATGTCGGTGAGCAGTTCTTC